Described below is a single TCR beta chain sequence and its context. The antigen it binds to is not known. Nothing much larger sits one base from this clone, and base qualities are not available. CDR1 MNHNY and CDR2 SVGAGI are derived from the germline V gene (reference sequence). At the junction V is shortened by 6 bases and J by 0 bases, with 6 bases in between. The CDR3 starts with the cysteine, ends with the phenylalanine, and has 12 residues. Only the CDR3 region is kept as DNA, spanning 36 bases read in frame from base 1. This sample stems from a study of radiation and T cells in renal cell carcinoma (dated by TCRdb to 2018 to 2021). About the study as a whole: A total of under 60 samples underwent TCR beta sequencing, made up of 25 or so tumors and about 27 peripheral blood samples. A total of 3.5 million to 4.5 million unique CDR3 nucleotide sequences, encoding 2.8 million or so unique CDR3 amino acid sequences, were found across all 55 or so samples. Study-wide findings and limitations: Top tumor clonotypes rose in blood from baseline to 2 weeks post-radiation, then contracted by 4 weeks, suggesting transient expansion of tumor-resident clones. Intratumoral heterogeneity went uncaptured because the only tumor material available was small regions of about 1 g. A greater number of dominant CDR3 motifs was detected in irradiated tumors than in control tumors, and a larger share of the repertoire was occupied by these motifs in irradiated tumors than in control tumors. The single-armed trial design could not address effects of radiation dose or scheduling on the TCR repertoire. Compared with controls, irradiated tumors had higher TCR clonality, as the top 100 clonotypes made up an average of approximately 54% of the repertoire, versus roughly 43% in nephrectomy-only tumors. Because no pretreatment tumor biopsies were available, whether clonotypes were present in the tumor at baseline could not be determined.

TCR beta libraries were generated from genomic DNA with the immunoSEQ kit, following the manufacturer's recommendations. To prepare the libraries, a first multiplex PCR with proprietary primers was run, followed by a second PCR that added unique barcodes, and a bead cleanup was done after each round. Each sample batch included a kit-provided positive control reaction and a negative control reaction. The final libraries were assessed on an Agilent 4200 TapeStation D1000 ScreenTape, pooled by volume, and quantified by qPCR. Sequencing ran on an Illumina NextSeq500 with a MidOutput 150-cycle cartridge, using 156 Read1 and 15 Index1 cycles with kit custom primers. The pooled library was loaded at roughly 1 pM with around 20% PhiX control spiked in. Per the authors' processing: Vendor-processed data were analyzed in R, and a clonotype was defined as all T cells sharing the same CDR3 nucleotide sequence. For clone abundance analyses, frequencies were normalized to the 10,000 most abundant clones in each sample. Public T cell clones, averaging fewer than five per sample, were removed before analysis. The dominant motif analysis was done with ImmunoMap using the PAM10 matrix, a gap penalty of 30, and a homology threshold of 0.3, and motifs with a cumulative frequency of at least 0.01 were considered dominant. Tumor-enriched clonotypes and baseline blood-enriched clonotypes were defined as those with an abundance difference of at least 32-fold between compartments. Tumor-blood repertoire similarity was measured with the Baroni-Urbani and Buser coefficient, and groups were compared using two-tailed Wilcoxon tests in R. TCRdb took over this immuneACCESS table, retaining in-frame rearrangements with V and J assigned. Such tables are incomplete; in checked studies, under half of the missing clones stem from an unresolved V gene, and the remainder is unexplained. V and J calls and clone size are as listed in that table; D and trimming were resolved from the DNA. The sample table records around 4,800 clones; approximately 59% of these occur just once. The top ten hold around 53% of the sample.

The label giving this sample's time point can be read as: tumor resected at nephrectomy. Reading the label with the study, this specimen's treatment or condition is: 15 Gy SBRT to primary tumor, nephrectomy 4 weeks later. The samples were drawn from a clinical trial, where primary renal cell carcinomas were treated with 15 Gy of stereotactic body radiation therapy and then removed by nephrectomy 4 weeks afterward. All patients had renal cell carcinoma with clear cell pathology. The tumors were dissociated mechanically, digested with collagenase/hyaluronidase at 37 degrees C, processed in gentleMACS C tubes, and kept in liquid nitrogen. Genomic DNA for TCR sequencing was prepared using the QIAamp DNA Blood Mini Kit (Qiagen). Samples were included in the analyses only if all quality control checks were passed.

The sequence joins TRBV6-6 to TRBJ2-7, with the D gene uncertain. Source: tumor tissue, taken from a patient whose treatment included radiotherapy and nephrectomy. This receptor was identified in a man aged 55 to 70 with renal cell carcinoma. The DNA reads as follows: TGTGCCAGCAGCAAGAGCTCCTACGAGCAGTACTTC. Its translation reads: CASSKSSYEQYF.